One and the same sample provided the 20 T cell receptor beta chains below, sequenced in a study of Ad26.COV2.S vaccination and SARS-CoV-2 variants. Described treatment: about 20 received Ad26.COV2.S at low or high dose, single or two shots; about five received placebo; per-sample allocation not given. Day 63 after the first vaccine or placebo injection was the time point for sampling. Produced via immunoSEQ multiplex PCR; TCRdb's table is partial and in-frame only. The sample lists about 350,000 clones, 75% to 90% occurring once. The starting material was peripheral blood, obtained in a trial of Ad26.COV2.S vaccine versus placebo. The receptors were gathered from a person between 18 and 60 years old who received the Ad26.COV2.S COVID-19 vaccine or a placebo.

This chain joins TRBV28 and TRBJ2-7; 11 bases fit TRBD2. The CDR3 is 16 amino acids. Per the germline V gene, CDR1 is MDHEN and CDR2 is SYDVKM. With V trimmed by 4 bases and J by 4 bases, 9 bases remained unmatched. Here the CDR3 reads CASSSNSGRGAYEQYF. The DNA for the CDR3 is TGTGCCAGCAGTTCGAATAGCGGGAGGGGGGCTTACGAGCAGTACTTC. Full variable domain (outside the CDR3, taken from reference TRBV28 and TRBJ2-7): DVKVTQSSRYLVKRTGEKVFLECVQDMDHENMFWYRQDPGLGLRLIYFSYDVKMKEKGDIPEGYSVSREKKERFSLILESASTNQTSMYLCASSSNSGRGAYEQYFGPGTRLTVT.

The genes are TRBV7-2 and TRBJ2-3, with TRBD2 identical over 10 bases. The CDR3 is 17 amino acids. V lost 0 bases to trimming and J lost 4 bases; unmatched junction nucleotides: 7. The germline V gene encodes CDR1 SGHTA and CDR2 FQGNSA. The DNA for the CDR3 is TGTGCCAGCAGCTTAGCTATGCTAGCGGGAGCCGCAGATACGCAGTATTTT. Translated, it gives CASSLAMLAGAADTQYF.

This clone was seen a few times. The rearrangement joins TRBV2 to TRBJ1-5, with D hard to call. The germline gives CDR1 SNHLY, CDR2 FYNNEI. This CDR3 region has 16 residues. Trimming shortened V by 5 bases and J by 3 bases, and 17 bases separated the two germline ends. CDR3 nucleotides: TGTGCCAGCAGTCTCAATCCATTACTCGCCAATCAGCCCCAGCATTTT. This encodes CASSLNPLLANQPQHF.

Note on this clone: This sample also contains other DNA sequences that code for the same CDR3. The chain uses TRBV18 and TRBJ2-3; 10 bases agree with TRBD1. Germline values: CDR1 KGHSH, CDR2 LQKENI. The CDR3 runs to 15 residues. The V gene end was trimmed by 0 bases and the J gene end by 6 bases; junction bases not matched to a gene: 3. This CDR3 reads CASSPPTGGRDTQYF. The DNA of the CDR3 is TGTGCCAGCTCACCACCGACAGGGGGCAGGGATACGCAGTATTTT.

The chain combines TRBV6-5 with TRBJ2-2; TRBD2 matches 8 bases. This CDR3 is 15 amino acids long. The germline V gene has CDR1 MNHEY and CDR2 SVGAGI. V lost 2 bases, J lost 6 bases, and 5 bases stayed unmatched. As DNA, the CDR3 is TGTGCCAGCAGTTACGTAGCGGGAAGTGCCGGGGAGCTGTTTTTT. This translates into CASSYVAGSAGELFF.

J is TRBJ1-2 and V is TRBV7-6; no firm D call. Germline V gene sequence: CDR1 SGHVS, CDR2 FNYEAQ. The CDR3 spans 16 residues. V lost 5 bases, J lost 4 bases, and 20 bases lay in between. The CDR3 coding sequence is TGTGCCAGCAGCCCCCAGGCGGGGTCCCCTAGCTATGGCTACACCTTC. Protein product: CASSPQAGSPSYGYTF.

J is TRBJ2-3 and V is TRBV18; 7 positions agree with TRBD2. CDR1 KGHSH and CDR2 LQKENI come from the germline V gene. This CDR3 is built from 14 residues. The J segment lost 0 bases and the V segment lost 8 bases, leaving 5 bases of the junction unmatched. In DNA, the CDR3 is TGTGCCAGCCGCACTAGCGCGAGCACAGATACGCAGTATTTT. It is translated as CASRTSASTDTQYF.

This chain links TRBV7-2 with TRBJ2-4, with a weak D call TRBD2 (6 bases). Trimming took 0 bases from V and 9 from J, leaving 15 bases between them. From germline, CDR1 is SGHTA and CDR2 FQGNSA. The length of the CDR3 is 15 residues. The CDR3 protein is CASSLAEGTWGIQYF. The CDR3 nucleotides read TGTGCCAGCAGCTTAGCGGAGGGGACCTGGGGCATTCAGTACTTC.

In regard to this clone: At the DNA level, this CDR3 is encoded by other sequences in the same sample as well. The V gene is TRBV24-1, the J gene TRBJ1-2; weak D call: TRBD1 (6 bases). V was shortened by 1 base and J by 5 bases, with 7 bases between the two germline ends. The CDR3 runs 13 residues. Per the germline V gene, CDR1 is KGHDR and CDR2 is SFDVKD. The CDR3 protein is CATSDLTGYGYTF. DNA for the CDR3: TGTGCCACCAGTGATTTAACAGGGTATGGCTACACCTTC.

The V and J genes are TRBV28 and TRBJ1-5, with 12 nucleotides matching TRBD1. V shed 3 bases and J 3 bases; nucleotides not matched to a gene: 3. The CDR3 has 16 amino acids. CDR1 and CDR2 from the germline V gene are MDHEN and SYDVKM. CDR3 sequence: CASSFGDRGLNQPQHF. The CDR3, as DNA: TGTGCCAGCAGTTTTGGGGACAGGGGGCTCAATCAGCCCCAGCATTTT.

The gene calls are TRBV18 and TRBJ2-5; D possibly matches TRBD1 or TRBD2 (6 bases each). Trimming cost V 5 bases and J 4 bases, with 17 bases left between them. This CDR3 has 15 residues. The germline gives CDR1 KGHSH, CDR2 LQKENI. As DNA, the CDR3 is TGTGCCAGCTCAGAGGGGGGAGCCCGGCGAGAGACCCAGTACTTC. Protein product: CASSEGGARRETQYF.

CDR3 nucleotide sequence: TGTGCCAGCAGTCCCCCTAGCGGGTACAATGAGCAGTTCTTC. It encodes CASSPPSGYNEQFF. The rearrangement joins TRBV28 to TRBJ2-1; 8 bases match TRBD2. The CDR3 totals 14 residues. Unmatched junction bases numbered 4, after V lost 5 bases and J lost 4 bases. CDR1 is MDHEN and CDR2 is SYDVKM in the germline V gene.

This chain joins TRBV2 and TRBJ2-1; a possible D gene is TRBD2 (5 bases). This CDR3 region has 15 residues. Looked up from germline, CDR1 is SNHLY and CDR2 is FYNNEI. Trimming stripped 6 bases from V and 8 bases from J, with 20 bases between. The CDR3 here is CASRLLGPLPDEQFF. The CDR3 region has the DNA TGTGCCAGCAGGCTACTAGGACCCCTCCCGGATGAGCAGTTCTTC.

V and J are TRBV5-1 and TRBJ2-3, with a possible D match to TRBD1 (5 bases). The CDR3 consists of 16 residues. Germline CDR1 reads SGHRS; CDR2 reads YFSETQ. V was pared by 4 bases and J by 2 bases, with 17 bases between. The DNA for the CDR3 is TGCGCCAGCAGCCAAGGGGCAGGGCACCTCACAGATACGCAGTATTTT. Its protein product is CASSQGAGHLTDTQYF.

The J gene is TRBJ1-1, the V gene TRBV19, with D maybe TRBD1 (6 bases). The CDR3 consists of 13 residues. Trimming removed 5 bases from V and 7 bases from J, with 14 bases in between. CDR1 and CDR2 (germline): LNHDA, SQIVND (reference sequence). The CDR3: CASSVTGTVEAFF. The CDR3 DNA follows: TGTGCCAGTAGTGTGACAGGAACAGTTGAAGCTTTCTTT.

CDR3 sequence: CASSHQASGGHTQYF. Written as DNA, the CDR3 is TGTGCCAGCTCTCATCAGGCTAGCGGGGGTCATACGCAGTATTTT. V and J are TRBV18 and TRBJ2-3; TRBD2 agrees at 10 bases. The CDR3 sequence is 15 residues long. Trimming at V came to 6 bases and at J to 7 bases, leaving 10 bases not matched to a gene. CDR1 is KGHSH and CDR2 is LQKENI in the germline V gene.

The rearrangement links TRBV12-3 or TRBV12-4 to TRBJ2-1, with D maybe TRBD2 (6 bases). The ends were cut back, 3 bases at V and 4 bases at J, with 7 bases in the middle. The CDR3 runs to 13 residues. The CDR3 nucleotides are TGTGCCAGCAGTTTCGGGACTTACAATGAGCAGTTCTTC. It codes for CASSFGTYNEQFF.

V and J are TRBV28 and TRBJ1-1, with TRBD1 identical over 8 bases. The germline V gene encodes CDR1 MDHEN and CDR2 SYDVKM. This CDR3 spans 15 amino acids. V lost 1 base and J lost 4; bases outside the gene matches: 5. The CDR3 region is CASSLYGGQGTEAFF. CDR3 in DNA: TGTGCCAGCAGTTTATATGGAGGACAGGGCACTGAAGCTTTCTTT.

This clone has a handful of counts. The chain uses TRBV28 and TRBJ2-7; no clear D gene. V was cut by 2 bases and J by 4 bases, with 12 bases left in between. Germline V gene lookup returns CDR1 MDHEN and CDR2 SYDVKM. The length of the CDR3 is 14 residues. CDR3 coding DNA: TGTGCCAGCAGTTTAGGGCCACTGGGTTACGAGCAGTACTTC. Translation: CASSLGPLGYEQYF.

The chain combines TRBV28 with TRBJ2-2, with a tentative D call TRBD1 (5 bases). Deletions cut 2 bases from V and 4 bases from J, with 8 bases between. The CDR3 has 14 amino acids. Germline CDR1 is MDHEN and CDR2 is SYDVKM. This CDR3 reads CASSLGARTGELFF. The CDR3 DNA reads as TGTGCCAGCAGTTTAGGGGCCCGCACCGGGGAGCTGTTTTTT.